The 10 T cell receptor beta chains in this list originate from one sample, sequenced in a study of somatic mutations in cytotoxic T cells in rheumatoid arthritis (dated by TCRdb to the late 2010s). The library relied on the immunoSEQ multiplex PCR assay. Here the immuneACCESS table is served through TCRdb, limited to in-frame sequences with V and J called. Missing clones are a known gap in these copies; in checked studies unresolved V genes cover under half, and the rest lacks a known reason. The sample contains about 14,000 clones, about 81% of them found a single time. The ten biggest clones cover less than 35% of the sample. Sequenced: CD8+ T cells sorted from blood. The receptors stem from an adult with rheumatoid arthritis.

This clone was observed a single time. The gene calls are TRBV7-8 and TRBJ2-7; the D is unclear. The CDR3 runs to 13 residues. V gave up 2 bases and J gave up 5 bases, with 10 bases separating them. Germline assignment: CDR1 SGHVS and CDR2 FQNEAQ. The CDR3 loop reads CASSLNMVHEQYF. Written as DNA, the CDR3 is TGTGCCAGCAGCTTAAATATGGTCCACGAGCAGTACTTC.

The gene calls are TRBV11-2 and TRBJ1-5, with 7 positions matching TRBD1. The CDR3 loop spans 17 amino acids. Unmatched junction bases numbered 14, after V lost 4 bases and J lost 5 bases. Germline CDR1 SGHAT, CDR2 FQNNGV. The CDR3 bases are TGTGCCAGCAGCTCCTCAGAAGGGGGCGCGGATGATCAGCCCCAGCATTTT. It encodes CASSSSEGGADDQPQHF.

The rearrangement joins TRBV27 to TRBJ2-1; tentative D call: TRBD2 (6 bases). Between the trimmed V and J ends, which lost 2 bases and 3 bases, there was a span of 11 bases. This CDR3 spans 15 amino acids. The germline V gene has CDR1 MNHEY and CDR2 SMNVEV (reference sequence). The CDR3 reads CASSLTQGGYNEQFF. The CDR3 coding sequence is TGTGCCAGCAGTTTAACTCAGGGAGGCTACAATGAGCAGTTCTTC.

The rearrangement joins TRBV30 to TRBJ2-7, with D uncertain. Germline V gives CDR1 GTSNPN, CDR2 SVGIG (reference sequence). The CDR3 totals 12 residues. The CDR3 loop reads CATGVFRSEQYF. CDR3 nucleotides: TGTGCAACCGGCGTTTTTAGATCAGAGCAGTACTTC.

As regards this clone: At one end, the junction sequence differs from germline, possibly due to a read error. The V call is TRBV30, the J call TRBJ2-2; 9 positions match TRBD1. Germline CDR1 and CDR2: GTSNPN and SVGIG (reference sequence). The CDR3 sequence is 12 residues long. Here the CDR3 DNA reads TGTGCCCGGGAACATAGGGGACAGGGTTTGATTTTT. Translation: CAREHRGQGLIF.

The V and J genes are TRBV5-6 and TRBJ2-5; D uncertain. Trimming removed 3 bases at V and 0 bases at J, with 21 bases between. CDR1 and CDR2 (germline): SGHDT, YYEEEE. The CDR3 contains 18 residues. CDR3 sequence: CASSSATLIWTHQETQYF. As DNA, the CDR3 is TGTGCCAGCAGCTCTGCCACTCTTATTTGGACGCACCAAGAGACCCAGTACTTC.

V is TRBV5-4 and J is TRBJ2-3; 9 bases align to TRBD2. The CDR3 has 14 residues. V trimming: 0 bases; J trimming: 6 bases; junction bases outside the gene matches: 2. The V gene's germline CDR1 is SGHNT and CDR2 YYREEE (reference sequence). The CDR3 region has the DNA TGTGCCAGCAGCTTGGTAGCGGGGGACGATACGCAGTATTTT. Its protein product is CASSLVAGDDTQYF.

The V call is TRBV13, the J call TRBJ1-1; D not resolved. Looked up from germline, CDR1 is PRHDT and CDR2 is FYEKMQ (reference sequence). The CDR3 is 13 amino acids. The ends were cut back, 4 bases at V and 0 bases at J, with 6 bases in the middle. CDR3 bases: TGTGCCAGCAGCTCCTACTTGAACACTGAAGCTTTCTTT. Protein sequence: CASSSYLNTEAFF.

V is TRBV4-1 and J is TRBJ2-1; TRBD2 agrees at 7 bases. This CDR3 has 15 amino acids. J lost 4 bases, V lost 1 base, and 4 bases had no gene match. Germline V gives CDR1 MGHRA, CDR2 YSYEKL. The CDR3 here is CASSQAGGSYNEQFF. The CDR3 DNA is TGCGCCAGCAGCCAAGCGGGAGGATCTTACAATGAGCAGTTCTTC.

This chain connects TRBV19 to TRBJ2-1, with 10 nucleotides matching TRBD2. With V trimmed by 4 bases and J by 3 bases, 3 bases remained unmatched. The CDR3 is made up of 15 amino acids. The germline CDR1 and CDR2 sequences are LNHDA and SQIVND (reference sequence). The CDR3 region is CASSRASGSYNEQFF. The CDR3 DNA reads TGTGCCAGTAGTAGGGCTAGCGGGAGCTACAATGAGCAGTTCTTC.